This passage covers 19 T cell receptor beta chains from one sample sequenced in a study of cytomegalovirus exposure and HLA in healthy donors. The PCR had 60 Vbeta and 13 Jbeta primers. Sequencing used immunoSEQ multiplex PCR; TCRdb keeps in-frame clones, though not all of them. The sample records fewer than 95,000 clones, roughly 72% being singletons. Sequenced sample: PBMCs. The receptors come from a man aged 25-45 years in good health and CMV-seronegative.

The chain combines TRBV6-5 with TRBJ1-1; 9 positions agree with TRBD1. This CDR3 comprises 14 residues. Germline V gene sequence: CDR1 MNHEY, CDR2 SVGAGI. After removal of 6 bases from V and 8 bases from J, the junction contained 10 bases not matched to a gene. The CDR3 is CASSPDRGWMEAFF. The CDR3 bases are TGTGCCAGCAGCCCGGACAGGGGATGGATGGAAGCTTTCTTT.

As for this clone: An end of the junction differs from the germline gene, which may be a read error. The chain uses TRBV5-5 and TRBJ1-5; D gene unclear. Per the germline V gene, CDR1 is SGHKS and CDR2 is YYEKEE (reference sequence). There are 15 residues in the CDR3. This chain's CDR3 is CASSLWENSNQPHHF. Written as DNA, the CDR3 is TGTGCCAGCAGCTTGTGGGAGAATAGCAATCAGCCCCACCATTTT.

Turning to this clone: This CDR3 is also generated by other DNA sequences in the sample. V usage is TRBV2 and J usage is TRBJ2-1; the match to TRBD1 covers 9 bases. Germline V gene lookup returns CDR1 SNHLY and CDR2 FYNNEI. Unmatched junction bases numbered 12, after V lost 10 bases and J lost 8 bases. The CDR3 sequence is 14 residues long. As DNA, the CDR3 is TGTGCCACCCATGGGGGACAGGGTATCGATGAGCAGTTCTTC. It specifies CATHGGQGIDEQFF.

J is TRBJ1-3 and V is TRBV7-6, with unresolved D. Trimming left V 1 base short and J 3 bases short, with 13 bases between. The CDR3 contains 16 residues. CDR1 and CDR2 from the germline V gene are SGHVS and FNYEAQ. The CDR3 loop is CASSLGPGVHGNTIYF. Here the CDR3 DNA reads TGTGCCAGCAGCTTAGGGCCCGGGGTCCATGGAAACACCATATATTTT.

CDR3 sequence reads: CASSLGRQGFYEQYF. The CDR3, as DNA: TGTGCCAGCAGCTTGGGGCGACAGGGGTTCTACGAGCAGTACTTC. The gene calls are TRBV5-5 and TRBJ2-7; 8 nucleotides match TRBD1. J was trimmed by 3 bases and V by 0 bases; bases with no gene match: 5. CDR1 and CDR2 (germline): SGHKS, YYEKEE (reference sequence). This CDR3 has 15 amino acids.

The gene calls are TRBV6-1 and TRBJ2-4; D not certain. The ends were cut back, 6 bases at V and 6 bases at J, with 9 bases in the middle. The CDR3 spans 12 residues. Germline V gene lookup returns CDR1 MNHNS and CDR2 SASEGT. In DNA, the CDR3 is TGTGCCAGCAGCCCTACCCGAAACATTCAGTACTTC. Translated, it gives CASSPTRNIQYF.

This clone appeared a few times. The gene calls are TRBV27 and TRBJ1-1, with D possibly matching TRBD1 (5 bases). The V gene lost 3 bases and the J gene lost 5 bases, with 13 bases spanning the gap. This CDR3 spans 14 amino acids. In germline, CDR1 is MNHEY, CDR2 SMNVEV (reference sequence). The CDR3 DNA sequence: TGTGCCAGCAGTTTGGGCAGGGTGGGAACTGAAGCTTTCTTT. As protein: CASSLGRVGTEAFF.

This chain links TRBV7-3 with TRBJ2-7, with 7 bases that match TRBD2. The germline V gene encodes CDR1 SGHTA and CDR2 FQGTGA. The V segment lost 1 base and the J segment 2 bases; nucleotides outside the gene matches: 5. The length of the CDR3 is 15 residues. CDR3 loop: CASSLNPGLTYEQYF. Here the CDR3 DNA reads TGTGCCAGCAGCTTAAATCCGGGACTAACCTACGAGCAGTACTTC.

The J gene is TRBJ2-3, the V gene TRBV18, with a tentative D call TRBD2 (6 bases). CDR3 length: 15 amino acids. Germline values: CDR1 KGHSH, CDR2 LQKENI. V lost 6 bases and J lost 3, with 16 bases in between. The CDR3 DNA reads TGTGCCAGCTCCCGAGGGACTGCCAGAACAGATACGCAGTATTTT. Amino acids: CASSRGTARTDTQYF.

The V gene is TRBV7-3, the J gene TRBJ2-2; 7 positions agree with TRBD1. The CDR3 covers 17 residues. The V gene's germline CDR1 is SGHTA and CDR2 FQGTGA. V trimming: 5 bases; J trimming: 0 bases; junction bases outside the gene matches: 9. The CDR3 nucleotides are TGTGCCAGCAGCCCGATTACGACAGGGACGAACACCGGGGAGCTGTTTTTT. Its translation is CASSPITTGTNTGELFF.

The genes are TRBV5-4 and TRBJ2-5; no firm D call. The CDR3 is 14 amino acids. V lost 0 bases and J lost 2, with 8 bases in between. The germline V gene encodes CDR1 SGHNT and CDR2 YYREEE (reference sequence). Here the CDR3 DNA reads TGTGCCAGCAGCTTGGGAGGCAGACAAGAGACCCAGTACTTC. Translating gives CASSLGGRQETQYF.

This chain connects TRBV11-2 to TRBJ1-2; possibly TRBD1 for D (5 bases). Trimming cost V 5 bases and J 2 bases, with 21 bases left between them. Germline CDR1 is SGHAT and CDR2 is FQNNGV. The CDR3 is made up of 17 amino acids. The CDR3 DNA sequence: TGTGCCAGCAGCCCTAACTATCAGCTGACAGCAAACTATGGCTACACCTTC. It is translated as CASSPNYQLTANYGYTF.

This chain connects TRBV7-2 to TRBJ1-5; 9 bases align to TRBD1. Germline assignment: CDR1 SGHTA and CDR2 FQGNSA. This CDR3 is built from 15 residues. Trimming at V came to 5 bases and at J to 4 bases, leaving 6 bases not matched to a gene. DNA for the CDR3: TGTGCCAGCAGCCTGAACGGACAGGGGAATCAGCCCCAGCATTTT. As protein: CASSLNGQGNQPQHF.

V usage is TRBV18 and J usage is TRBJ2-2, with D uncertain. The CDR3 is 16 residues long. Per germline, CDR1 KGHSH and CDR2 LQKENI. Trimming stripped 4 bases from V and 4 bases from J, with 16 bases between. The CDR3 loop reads CASSRAGQKGTGELFF. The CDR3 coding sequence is TGTGCCAGCTCACGGGCTGGGCAGAAAGGCACCGGGGAGCTGTTTTTT.

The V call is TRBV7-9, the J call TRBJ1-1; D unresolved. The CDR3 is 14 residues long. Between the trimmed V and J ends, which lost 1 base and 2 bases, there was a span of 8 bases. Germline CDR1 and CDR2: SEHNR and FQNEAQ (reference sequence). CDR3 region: CASSLVAGNTEAFF. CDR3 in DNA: TGTGCCAGCAGCTTAGTTGCAGGAAACACTGAAGCTTTCTTT.

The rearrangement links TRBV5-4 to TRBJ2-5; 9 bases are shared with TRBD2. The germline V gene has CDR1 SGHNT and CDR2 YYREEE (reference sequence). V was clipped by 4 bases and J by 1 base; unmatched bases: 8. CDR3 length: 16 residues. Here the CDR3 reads CASSEGTSSFQETQYF. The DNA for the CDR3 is TGTGCCAGCAGCGAAGGGACTAGCTCCTTCCAAGAGACCCAGTACTTC.

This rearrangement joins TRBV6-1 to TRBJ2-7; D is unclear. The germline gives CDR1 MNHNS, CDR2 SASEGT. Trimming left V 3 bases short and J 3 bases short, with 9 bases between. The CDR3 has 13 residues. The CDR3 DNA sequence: TGTGCCAGCAGTGAGAGGACGGACTACGAGCAGTACGTC. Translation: CASSERTDYEQYV.

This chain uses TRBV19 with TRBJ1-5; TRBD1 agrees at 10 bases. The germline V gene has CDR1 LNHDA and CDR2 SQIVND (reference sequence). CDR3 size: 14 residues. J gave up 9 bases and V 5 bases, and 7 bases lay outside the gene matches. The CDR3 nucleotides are TGTGCCAGTAGTCCCCGGGACAGGGGTTTGCCCCAGCATTTT. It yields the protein CASSPRDRGLPQHF.

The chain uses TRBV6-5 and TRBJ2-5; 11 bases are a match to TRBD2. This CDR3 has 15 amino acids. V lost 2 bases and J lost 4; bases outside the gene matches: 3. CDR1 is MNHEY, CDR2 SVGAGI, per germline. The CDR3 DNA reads TGTGCCAGCAGTTACACGCTAGCGGGGGGAGAGACCCAGTACTTC. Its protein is CASSYTLAGGETQYF.